These 25 T cell receptor beta chains share one sample of origin, sequenced in a study of T-cell memory formation after mild COVID-19. Using its own MiXCR run on the 5' RACE reads, TCRdb lists one record per CDR3 protein. Among 150,000 to 200,000 distinct CDR3 sequences listed, around 10% were seen once. Input material: PBMCs or a T cell subset sorted from them (not recorded which). The receptors stem from a man between 18 and 35 years old who had mild COVID-19 (a few samples of this study predate the infection). Cell type and time point are not known.

V and J are TRBV20-1 and TRBJ1-5, with D possibly matching TRBD1 (5 bases). Germline CDR1 reads DFQATT; CDR2 reads SNEGSKA (reference sequence). Trimming cost V 1 base and J 5 bases, with 15 bases left between them. CDR3 length equals 15 residues. The CDR3 loop is CSARGGSRAHQPQHF. DNA of the CDR3: TGCAGTGCTAGAGGGGGTTCCAGGGCTCATCAGCCCCAGCATTTT.

In its sample, this clonotype was seen many times. This chain joins TRBV12-3 or TRBV12-4 and TRBJ2-1; D not certain. The V gene lost 5 bases and the J gene lost 1 base, with 9 bases spanning the gap. The CDR3 has 14 amino acids. CDR3 coding DNA: TGTGCCAGCAGTCTCCCTGGGTCCTACAATGAGCAGTTCTTC. Translating it yields CASSLPGSYNEQFF.

This clonotype was recorded many times. This sequence joins TRBV10-3 and TRBJ2-3; 14 positions match TRBD2. Trimming at V came to 11 bases and at J to 7 bases, leaving 14 bases not matched to a gene. CDR1 is ENHRY, CDR2 SYGVKD, per germline. The CDR3 is made up of 16 amino acids. The CDR3 sequence: CAVQEPTSGGANTQYF. DNA for the CDR3: TGTGCCGTTCAGGAACCGACTAGCGGGGGGGCAAATACGCAGTATTTT.

The CDR3 region is CSARDRIGAGANVLTF. In nucleotides, the CDR3 is TGCAGTGCTAGAGATCGTATAGGGGCTGGGGCCAACGTCCTGACTTTC. The chain is built from TRBV20-1 and TRBJ2-6; D might be TRBD1 (5 bases). Germline CDR1 is DFQATT and CDR2 is SNEGSKA (reference sequence). This CDR3 comprises 16 residues. V was cut by 0 bases and J by 2 bases, with 11 bases left in between.

This clonotype turned up a few times. The rearrangement links TRBV9 to TRBJ2-2; the D gene is possibly TRBD1 (6 bases). The germline CDR1 and CDR2 sequences are SGDLS and YYNGEE. V dropped 0 bases and J dropped 5 bases, with 14 bases sitting between them. This CDR3 is built from 16 residues. In DNA form, the CDR3 reads TGTGCCAGCAGCGTAGTGAACAGGGCCGGGACCGGGGAGCTGTTTTTT. Translated, it gives CASSVVNRAGTGELFF.

The V and J genes are TRBV21-1 and TRBJ2-1. TRBV21-1 is a pseudogene locus. The CDR3 loop spans 15 amino acids. The CDR3 DNA follows: TGTGCCAGCAGCAAAGGGCAGGTCCGAGTCAATGAGCAGTTCTTC. It is translated as CASSKGQVRVNEQFF.

In this sample, this clonotype turned up a few times. This chain uses TRBV20-1 with TRBJ2-3; TRBD1 matches at 8 bases. Germline V lookup: CDR1 DFQATT, CDR2 SNEGSKA (reference sequence). The CDR3 is 13 residues long. The J segment lost 4 bases and the V segment lost 2 bases, leaving 2 bases of the junction unmatched. The CDR3 DNA is TGCAGTGCTAGACAGGGGGCCGCAGATACGCAGTATTTT. This codes for CSARQGAADTQYF.

This clonotype was detected ten times or more. V is TRBV7-2 and J is TRBJ2-5, with no clear D. CDR1 and CDR2 (germline): SGHTA, FQGNSA. Between the trimmed V and J ends, which lost 3 bases and 1 base, there was a span of 6 bases. CDR3 length equals 13 residues. The CDR3 DNA sequence: TGTGCCAGCAGCTTCGAATCCCAAGAGACCCAGTACTTC. Its translation is CASSFESQETQYF.

This clonotype was counted a few times. The J gene is TRBJ2-3, the V gene TRBV29-1, with 7 bases that match TRBD1. The CDR3 has 14 amino acids. CDR1 and CDR2 from the germline V gene are SQVTM and ANQGSEA. V dropped 6 bases and J dropped 1; count of bases not matched to a gene: 7. The CDR3 protein is CSVRLGQGTDTQYF. Written as DNA, the CDR3 is TGCAGCGTCCGCCTTGGACAGGGCACAGATACGCAGTATTTT.

This clonotype was recorded once. This rearrangement joins TRBV29-1 to TRBJ2-3, with TRBD2 matching over 8 bases. The germline V gene has CDR1 SQVTM and CDR2 ANQGSEA. The CDR3 is made up of 14 amino acids. Trimming removed 8 bases from V and 5 bases from J; junction bases left unmatched: 12. The CDR3 loop is CSLRSGGNEDTQYF. CDR3 bases: TGCAGCCTCCGGTCGGGGGGGAACGAAGATACGCAGTATTTT.

Many counts were recorded for this clonotype. V gene TRBV20-1 combines with J gene TRBJ1-2; D uncertain. The CDR3 has 14 amino acids. V lost 1 base and J lost 3, with 12 bases in between. Germline loops: CDR1 DFQATT, CDR2 SNEGSKA (reference sequence). CDR3 sequence: CSARAGFSHYGYTF. The CDR3 DNA is TGCAGTGCTAGAGCCGGGTTTAGTCACTATGGCTACACCTTC.

The rearrangement joins TRBV7-6 to TRBJ1-4, with D maybe TRBD1 (6 bases). CDR1 and CDR2 (germline): SGHVS, FNYEAQ. The V end was cut by 1 base, the J end by 4 bases, with 13 bases between. CDR3 length: 16 residues. The CDR3 is CASSLGGLYLNEKLFF. CDR3 DNA sequence: TGTGCCAGCAGCTTAGGGGGGCTCTATCTTAATGAAAAACTGTTTTTT.

This clonotype was counted a few times. This sequence joins TRBV4-3 and TRBJ2-1, with D perhaps given as TRBD1 or TRBD2 (5 bases each). This CDR3 contains 15 residues. Germline lookup yields CDR1 LGHNA and CDR2 YSLEER. The V end was cut by 4 bases, the J end by 3 bases, with 13 bases between. This CDR3 is CASSRERGVYNEQFF. DNA of the CDR3: TGCGCCAGCAGCCGGGAGAGGGGTGTCTACAATGAGCAGTTCTTC.

The genes are TRBV19 and TRBJ2-3, with TRBD2 identical over 11 bases. Germline CDR1 is LNHDA and CDR2 is SQIVND (reference sequence). The CDR3 is 18 amino acids. J was trimmed by 0 bases and V by 5 bases; bases with no gene match: 10. The CDR3 nucleotides read TGTGCCAGTAGTTTGGCCCCTACTAGCGGGGGCAGCACAGATACGCAGTATTTT. Translating gives CASSLAPTSGGSTDTQYF.

The sample holds a few counts of this clonotype. The chain is built from TRBV7-2 and TRBJ2-1; TRBD2 is a possible D gene (6 bases). Trimming removed 6 bases from V and 5 bases from J, with 20 bases in between. CDR3 size: 16 residues. CDR1 SGHTA and CDR2 FQGNSA come from the germline V gene. Here the CDR3 reads CASSYLSGGDHNEQFF. The CDR3 DNA sequence: TGTGCCAGCAGTTATCTTAGCGGTGGAGACCACAATGAGCAGTTCTTC.

This clonotype occurred a few times. The CDR3 DNA follows: TGCGCCAGCAGCTCAACCGGGGCCTTCTACGAGCAGTACTTC. Translating it yields CASSSTGAFYEQYF. The chain combines TRBV5-1 with TRBJ2-7, with D perhaps being TRBD1 or TRBD2 (5 bases each). The ends were cut back, 3 bases at V and 3 bases at J, with 13 bases in the middle. Germline-derived CDR1 and CDR2 are SGHRS and YFSETQ. The CDR3 consists of 14 residues.

J is TRBJ2-7 and V is TRBV7-8; D is perhaps TRBD2 (6 bases). Germline CDR1 is SGHVS and CDR2 is FQNEAQ. Trimming removed 5 bases at V and 3 bases at J, with 11 bases between. This CDR3 has 13 residues. The chain's CDR3 is CASSGGIIYEQYV. CDR3 sequence (DNA): TGTGCCAGCAGCGGCGGGATAATCTACGAGCAGTACGTC.

The chain combines TRBV7-2 with TRBJ1-2; D remains unclear. Trimming took 2 bases from V and 9 from J, leaving 16 bases between them. CDR1 and CDR2 (germline): SGHTA, FQGNSA. CDR3 length: 14 residues. Here the CDR3 reads CASSLFLRGPRYTF. In DNA form, the CDR3 reads TGTGCCAGCAGCTTATTCTTACGTGGGCCTCGCTACACCTTC.

This clonotype showed up many times. The chain employs TRBV5-1 and TRBJ2-3; D is uncertain. Looked up from germline, CDR1 is SGHRS and CDR2 is YFSETQ. The CDR3 loop spans 12 amino acids. Trimming removed 2 bases from V and 6 bases from J, with 7 bases in between. The CDR3 reads CASSLEMDTQYF. CDR3 nucleotides: TGCGCCAGCAGCTTAGAGATGGATACGCAGTATTTT.

This clonotype was detected many times. The chain recombines TRBV5-1 with TRBJ2-3; 8 bases fit TRBD2. The CDR3 runs to 15 residues. V lost 0 bases to trimming and J lost 5 bases; unmatched junction nucleotides: 5. From germline, CDR1 is SGHRS and CDR2 YFSETQ. The CDR3 region is CASSLAGTRGDTQYF. The CDR3 DNA follows: TGCGCCAGCAGCTTGGCGGGGACTAGAGGAGATACGCAGTATTTT.

This clonotype has a handful of counts. This sequence joins TRBV5-5 and TRBJ2-7; D could derive from TRBD1 or TRBD2 (5 bases each). This CDR3 spans 18 amino acids. The ends were cut back, 0 bases at V and 2 bases at J, with 21 bases in the middle. In germline, CDR1 is SGHKS, CDR2 YYEKEE (reference sequence). The CDR3 DNA sequence: TGTGCCAGCAGCTTGGTGGTTATATCCGGGACGCCGACCTACGAGCAGTACTTC. Its protein product is CASSLVVISGTPTYEQYF.

The rearrangement uses TRBV3-1 and TRBJ2-3; 9 bases line up with TRBD2. CDR3 length: 13 amino acids. From germline, CDR1 is LGHDT and CDR2 YNNKEL (reference sequence). V trimming: 3 bases; J trimming: 8 bases; junction bases outside the gene matches: 3. CDR3 region: CASSQERGVTQYF. Written as DNA, the CDR3 is TGTGCCAGCAGCCAGGAGCGGGGGGTTACGCAGTATTTT.

This clonotype was observed a few times. The gene calls are TRBV6-5 and TRBJ2-5, with D possibly matching TRBD2 (5 bases). V lost 5 bases and J 9 bases, leaving 19 bases between the germline ends. The CDR3 runs to 14 residues. Germline lookup yields CDR1 MNHEY and CDR2 SVGAGI. The CDR3 is CASSSPVGVPAQYF. CDR3 DNA: TGTGCCAGCAGTAGCCCCGTCGGGGTCCCAGCCCAGTACTTC.

This clonotype has just a few counts. The genes are TRBV30 and TRBJ1-1, with D possibly being TRBD1 (5 bases). Trimming removed 8 bases at V and 10 bases at J, with 17 bases between. This CDR3 is 11 amino acids long. The germline CDR1 and CDR2 sequences are GTSNPN and SVGIG (reference sequence). CDR3 DNA sequence: TGTGCCCACTCACGTCGGGGGGTAGCTTTCTTT. Translation gives CAHSRRGVAFF.

V is TRBV27 and J is TRBJ1-1; 9 nucleotides agree with TRBD1. Trimming took 4 bases from V and 4 from J; bases not matched to a gene: 4. The germline CDR1 and CDR2 sequences are MNHEY and SMNVEV (reference sequence). This CDR3 is 14 amino acids long. The DNA for the CDR3 is TGTGCCAGCAGTTCTTGGGGACAGGGCACTGAAGCTTTCTTT. Its protein product is CASSSWGQGTEAFF.